These 5 T cell receptor beta chains came from one sample sequenced in a study of CD8+ T cells in alopecia areata. Treatment given: oral pan-JAK inhibitor, 5-10 mg twice daily. RNA, once extracted, was reverse transcribed into cDNA for use as the sequencing template. Libraries were prepared by immunoSEQ multiplex PCR; TCRdb keeps only in-frame clonotypes and omits some of them. The sample yields around 300,000 clones, 50% to 75% seen once. Sequencing used CD4+ T cells sorted from blood, obtained between weeks 51 and 54, from a patient treated with tofacitinib. The receptors originated from a human donor with alopecia areata.

This clone was seen a few times. CDR3 loop: CSVEKGEGAFF. CDR3 sequence (DNA): TGCAGCGTTGAAAAGGGGGAGGGAGCTTTCTTT. This chain joins TRBV29-1 and TRBJ1-1, with D maybe TRBD1 (6 bases). Germline lookup yields CDR1 SQVTM and CDR2 ANQGSEA. V shed 2 bases and J shed 10 bases, with 11 bases lying between them. The length of the CDR3 is 11 residues.

This clone was observed a handful of times. The CDR3 DNA reads TGTGCCTGGAAAAGGACAGACGTGAACACTGAAGCTTTCTTT. Its protein product is CAWKRTDVNTEAFF. The V gene is TRBV30, the J gene TRBJ1-1; TRBD1 might be the D (6 bases). The CDR3 extends over 14 amino acids. Germline CDR1 GTSNPN, CDR2 SVGIG (reference sequence). Between the trimmed V and J ends, which lost 4 bases and 0 bases, there was a span of 12 bases.

The chain has TRBV10-3 and TRBJ1-5; D is unclear. V lost 3 bases and J lost 2, with 14 bases in between. This CDR3 region has 16 residues. Germline V gene data show CDR1 as ENHRY and CDR2 as SYGVKD. The CDR3 sequence is CAISEGSSTGNQPQHF. In nucleotides, the CDR3 is TGTGCCATCAGTGAAGGCAGTTCGACGGGCAATCAGCCCCAGCATTTT.

V usage is TRBV10-3 and J usage is TRBJ1-4; perhaps TRBD1 as D (5 bases). This CDR3 has 14 residues. Trimming pared 11 bases from V and 8 bases from J, leaving 21 bases between. The germline gives CDR1 ENHRY, CDR2 SYGVKD. The CDR3 protein is CAANEGFPPEKLFF. The CDR3 region has the DNA TGTGCCGCGAACGAGGGGTTTCCCCCGGAAAAACTGTTTTTT.

This clone was picked up a small number of times. The V call is TRBV19, the J call TRBJ1-5; 11 positions agree with TRBD1. The CDR3 runs to 15 residues. The V and J ends lost 4 bases and 5 bases, in that order; junction bases with no gene match: 4. Germline V gene lookup returns CDR1 LNHDA and CDR2 SQIVND (reference sequence). The CDR3 sequence is CASSTDRGRDQPQHF. The CDR3 region has the DNA TGTGCCAGTAGTACGGACAGGGGGCGAGATCAGCCCCAGCATTTT.